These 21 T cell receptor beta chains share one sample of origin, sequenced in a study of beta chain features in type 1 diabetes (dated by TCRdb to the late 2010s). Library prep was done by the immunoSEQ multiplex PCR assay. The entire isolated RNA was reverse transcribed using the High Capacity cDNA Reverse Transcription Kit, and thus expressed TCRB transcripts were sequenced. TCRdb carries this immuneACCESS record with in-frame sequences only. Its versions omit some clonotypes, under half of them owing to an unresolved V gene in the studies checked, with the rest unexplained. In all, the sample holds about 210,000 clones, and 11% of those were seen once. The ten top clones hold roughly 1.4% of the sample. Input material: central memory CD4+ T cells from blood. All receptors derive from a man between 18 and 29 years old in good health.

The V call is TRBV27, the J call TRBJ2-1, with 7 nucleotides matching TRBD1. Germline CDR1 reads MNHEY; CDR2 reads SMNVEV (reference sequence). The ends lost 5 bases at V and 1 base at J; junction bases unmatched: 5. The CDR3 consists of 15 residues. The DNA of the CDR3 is TGTGCCAGCAGTAGGGGACAGCGTTCCTACAATGAGCAGTTCTTC. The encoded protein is CASSRGQRSYNEQFF.

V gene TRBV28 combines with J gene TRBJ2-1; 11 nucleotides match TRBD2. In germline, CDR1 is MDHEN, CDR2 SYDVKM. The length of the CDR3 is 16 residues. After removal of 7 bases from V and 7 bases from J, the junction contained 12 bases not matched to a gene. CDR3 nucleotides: TGTGCCAGCACCACTTTAGCGGGAGGGCTAATAAATGAGCAGTTCTTC. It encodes CASTTLAGGLINEQFF.

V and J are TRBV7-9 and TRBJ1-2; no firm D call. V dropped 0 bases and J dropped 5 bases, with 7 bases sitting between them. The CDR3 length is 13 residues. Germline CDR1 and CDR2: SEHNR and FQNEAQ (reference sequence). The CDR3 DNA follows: TGTGCCAGCAGCTTAGCGTTCGGGTATGGCTACACCTTC. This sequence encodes CASSLAFGYGYTF.

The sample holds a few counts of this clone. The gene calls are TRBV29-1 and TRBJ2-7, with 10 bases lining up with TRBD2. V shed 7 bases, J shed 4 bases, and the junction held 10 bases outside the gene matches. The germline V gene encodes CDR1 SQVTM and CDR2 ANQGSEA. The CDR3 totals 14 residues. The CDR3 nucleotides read TGCAGCGGTGAGAGCGGGAGGGCCCCATACGAGCAGTACTTC. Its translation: CSGESGRAPYEQYF.

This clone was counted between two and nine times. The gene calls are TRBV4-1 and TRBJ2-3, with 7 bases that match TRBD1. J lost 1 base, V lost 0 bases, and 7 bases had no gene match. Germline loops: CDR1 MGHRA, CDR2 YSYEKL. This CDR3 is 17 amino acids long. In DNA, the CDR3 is TGCGCCAGCAGCCAAGATCGAAGACAGGGCCGCACAGATACGCAGTATTTT. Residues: CASSQDRRQGRTDTQYF.

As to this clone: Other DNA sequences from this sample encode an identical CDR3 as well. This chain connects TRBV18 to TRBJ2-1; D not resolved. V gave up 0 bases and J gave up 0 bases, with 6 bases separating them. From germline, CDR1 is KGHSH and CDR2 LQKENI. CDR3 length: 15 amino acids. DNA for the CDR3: TGTGCCAGCTCACCACCTTCGGGCTCCTACAATGAGCAGTTCTTC. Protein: CASSPPSGSYNEQFF.

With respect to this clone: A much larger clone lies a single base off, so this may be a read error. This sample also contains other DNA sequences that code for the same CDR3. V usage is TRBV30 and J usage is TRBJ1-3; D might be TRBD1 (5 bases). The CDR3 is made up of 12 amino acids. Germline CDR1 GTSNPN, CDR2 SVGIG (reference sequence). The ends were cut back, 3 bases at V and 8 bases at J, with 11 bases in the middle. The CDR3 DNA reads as TGTGCCTGGAGACGACAGCGTGACACCATATATTTT. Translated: CAWRRQRDTIYF.

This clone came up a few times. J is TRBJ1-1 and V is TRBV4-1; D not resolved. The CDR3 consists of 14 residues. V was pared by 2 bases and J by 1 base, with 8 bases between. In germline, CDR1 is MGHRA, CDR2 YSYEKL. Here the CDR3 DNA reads TGCGCCAGCAGCCAACAAGCAGAGAACACTGAAGCTTTCTTT. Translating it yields CASSQQAENTEAFF.

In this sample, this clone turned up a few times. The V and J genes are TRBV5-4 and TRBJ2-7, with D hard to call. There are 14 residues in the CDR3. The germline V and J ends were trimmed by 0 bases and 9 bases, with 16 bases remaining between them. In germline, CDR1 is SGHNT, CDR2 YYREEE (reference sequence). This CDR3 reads CASSLGQELRGQYF. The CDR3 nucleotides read TGTGCCAGCAGCTTGGGCCAGGAACTACGAGGGCAGTACTTC. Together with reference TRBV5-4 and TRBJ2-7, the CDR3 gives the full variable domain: ETGVTQSPTHLIKTRGQQVTLRCSSQSGHNTVSWYQQALGQGPQFIFQYYREEENGRGNFPPRFSGLQFPNYSSELNVNALELDDSALYLCASSLGQELRGQYFGPGTRLTVT.

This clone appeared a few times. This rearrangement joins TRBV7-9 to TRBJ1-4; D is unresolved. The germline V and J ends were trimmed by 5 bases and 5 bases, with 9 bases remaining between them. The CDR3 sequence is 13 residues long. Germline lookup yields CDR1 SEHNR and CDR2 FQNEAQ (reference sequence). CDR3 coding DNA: TGTGCCAGCAGCCCTAATTTAAATGAAAAACTGTTTTTT. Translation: CASSPNLNEKLFF.

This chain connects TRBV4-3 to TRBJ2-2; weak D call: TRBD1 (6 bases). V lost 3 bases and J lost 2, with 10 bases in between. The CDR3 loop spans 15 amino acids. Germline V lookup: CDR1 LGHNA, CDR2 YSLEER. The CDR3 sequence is CASSQMTGNTGELFF. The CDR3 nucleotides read TGCGCCAGCAGCCAGATGACAGGAAACACCGGGGAGCTGTTTTTT.

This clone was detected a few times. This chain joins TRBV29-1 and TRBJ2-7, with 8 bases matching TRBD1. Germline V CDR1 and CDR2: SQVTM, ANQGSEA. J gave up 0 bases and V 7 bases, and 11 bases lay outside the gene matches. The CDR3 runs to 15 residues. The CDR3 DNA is TGCAGCGCCGCCTTCCAGGGGGCGGACTCCTACGAGCAGTACTTC. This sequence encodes CSAAFQGADSYEQYF.

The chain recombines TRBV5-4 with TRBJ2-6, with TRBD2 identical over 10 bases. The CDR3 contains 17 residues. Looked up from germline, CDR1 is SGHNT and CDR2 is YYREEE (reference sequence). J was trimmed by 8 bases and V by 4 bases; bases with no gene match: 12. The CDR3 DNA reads TGTGCCAGCAGCGCCCTAGCGGGAGTGTCTATGACCAACGTCCTGACTTTC. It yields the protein CASSALAGVSMTNVLTF.

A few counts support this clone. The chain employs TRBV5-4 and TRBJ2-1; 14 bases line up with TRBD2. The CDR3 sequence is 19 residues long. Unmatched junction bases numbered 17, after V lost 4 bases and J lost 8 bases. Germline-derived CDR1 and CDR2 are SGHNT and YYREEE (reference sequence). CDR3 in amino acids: CASSRKGLAGDGFIDEQFF. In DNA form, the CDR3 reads TGTGCCAGCAGCCGTAAGGGACTAGCGGGAGATGGGTTCATCGATGAGCAGTTCTTC.

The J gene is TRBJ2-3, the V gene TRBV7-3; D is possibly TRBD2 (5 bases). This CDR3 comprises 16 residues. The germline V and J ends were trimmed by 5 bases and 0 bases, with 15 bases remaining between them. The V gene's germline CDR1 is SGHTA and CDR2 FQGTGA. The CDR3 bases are TGTGCCAGCAGCCCAAACGGGGTCTTGAGCACAGATACGCAGTATTTT. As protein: CASSPNGVLSTDTQYF. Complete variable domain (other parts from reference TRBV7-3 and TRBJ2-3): GAGVSQTPSNKVTEKGKYVELRCDPISGHTALYWYRQSLGQGPEFLIYFQGTGAADDSGLPNDRFFAVRPEGSVSTLKIQRTERGDSAVYLCASSPNGVLSTDTQYFGPGTRLTVL.

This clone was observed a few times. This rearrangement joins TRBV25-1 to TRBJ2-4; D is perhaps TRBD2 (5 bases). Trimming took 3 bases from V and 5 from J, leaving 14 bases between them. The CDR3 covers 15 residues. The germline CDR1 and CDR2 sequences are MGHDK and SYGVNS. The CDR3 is CASSDGGLRQNIQYF. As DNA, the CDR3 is TGTGCCAGCAGTGATGGCGGGCTTAGACAAAACATTCAGTACTTC.

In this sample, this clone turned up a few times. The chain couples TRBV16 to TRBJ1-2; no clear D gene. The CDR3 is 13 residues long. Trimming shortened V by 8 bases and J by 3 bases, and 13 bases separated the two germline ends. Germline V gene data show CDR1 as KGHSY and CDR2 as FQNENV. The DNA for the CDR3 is TGTGCCAGCTCAGCAAGGAGGGACTATGGCTACACCTTC. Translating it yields CASSARRDYGYTF.

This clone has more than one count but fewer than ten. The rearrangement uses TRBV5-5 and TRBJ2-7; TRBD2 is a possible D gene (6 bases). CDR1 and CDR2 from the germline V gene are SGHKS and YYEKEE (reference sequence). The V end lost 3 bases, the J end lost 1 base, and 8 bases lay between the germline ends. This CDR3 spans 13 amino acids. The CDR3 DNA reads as TGTGCCAGCAGCTGGCGGGGTTCCTACGAGCAGTACTTC. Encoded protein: CASSWRGSYEQYF.

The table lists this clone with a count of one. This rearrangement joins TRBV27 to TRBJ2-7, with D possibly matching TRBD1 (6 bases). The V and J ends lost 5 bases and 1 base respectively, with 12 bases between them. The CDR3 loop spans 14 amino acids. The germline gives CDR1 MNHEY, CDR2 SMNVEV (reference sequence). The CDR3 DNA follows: TGTGCCAGCAGTCGACAGGCAAGGTCCTACGAGCAGTACTTC. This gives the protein CASSRQARSYEQYF.

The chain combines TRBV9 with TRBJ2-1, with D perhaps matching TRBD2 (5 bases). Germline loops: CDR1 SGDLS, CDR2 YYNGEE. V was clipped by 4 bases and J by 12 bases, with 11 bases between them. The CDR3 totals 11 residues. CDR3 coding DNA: TGTGCCAGCAGCACGGGAAGCGGGCAGTTCTTC. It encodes CASSTGSGQFF.

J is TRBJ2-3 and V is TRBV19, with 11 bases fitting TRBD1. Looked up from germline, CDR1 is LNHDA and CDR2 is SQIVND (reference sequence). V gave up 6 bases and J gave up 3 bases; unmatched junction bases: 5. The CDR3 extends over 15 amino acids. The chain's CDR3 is CASSGRDRGTDTQYF. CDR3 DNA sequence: TGTGCCAGTAGCGGCCGGGACAGGGGGACAGATACGCAGTATTTT.